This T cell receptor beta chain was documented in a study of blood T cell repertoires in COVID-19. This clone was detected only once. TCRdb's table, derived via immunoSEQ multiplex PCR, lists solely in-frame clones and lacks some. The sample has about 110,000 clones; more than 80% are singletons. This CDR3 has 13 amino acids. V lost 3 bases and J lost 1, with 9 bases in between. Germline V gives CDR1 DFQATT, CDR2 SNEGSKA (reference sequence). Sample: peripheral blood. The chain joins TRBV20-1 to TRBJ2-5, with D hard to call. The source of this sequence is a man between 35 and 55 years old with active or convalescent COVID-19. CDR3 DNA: TGCAGTGCTAGTATCGGCGGCCAAGAGACCCAGTACTTC. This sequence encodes CSASIGGQETQYF.